These 29 T cell receptor beta chains were sequenced from one sample in a study of PD-L1 blockade in urothelial cancer. Assay: immunoSEQ multiplex PCR; the TCRdb copy retains only in-frame clones and omits some. The repertoire has about 86,000 clones, more than 75% of them found once; the top ten carry under 15%. Time point indicated: pretreatment peripheral blood. The source was PBMCs, collected around atezolizumab (anti-PD-L1) treatment. The receptors stem from a man in his 60s with urothelial cancer.

The gene calls are TRBV27 and TRBJ2-1; 10 positions match TRBD2. Germline lookup yields CDR1 MNHEY and CDR2 SMNVEV (reference sequence). The V gene end was trimmed by 4 bases and the J gene end by 8 bases; junction bases not matched to a gene: 5. CDR3 length equals 14 residues. CDR3 sequence reads: CASSSSGRVHEQFF. The CDR3 nucleotides read TGTGCCAGCAGTTCCAGCGGGAGGGTCCATGAGCAGTTCTTC.

This clone has a single count. The chain recombines TRBV28 with TRBJ2-3; 7 bases fit TRBD1. Germline V gene lookup returns CDR1 MDHEN and CDR2 SYDVKM. The CDR3 runs to 15 residues. Unmatched junction bases numbered 5, after V lost 3 bases and J lost 2 bases. The CDR3 nucleotides read TGTGCCAGCAGTTTTGGGGACAGAAACACAGATACGCAGTATTTT. Translating gives CASSFGDRNTDTQYF.

V usage is TRBV19 and J usage is TRBJ2-7; the match to TRBD2 covers 7 bases. The V and J ends lost 6 bases and 4 bases, in that order; junction bases with no gene match: 9. The germline gives CDR1 LNHDA, CDR2 SQIVND (reference sequence). This CDR3 contains 14 residues. CDR3 in amino acids: CASRRDSGGYEQYF. CDR3 DNA: TGTGCCAGTAGAAGGGATTCGGGGGGATACGAGCAGTACTTC. Full variable domain (rest looked up from reference TRBV19 and TRBJ2-7): DGGITQSPKYLFRKEGQNVTLSCEQNLNHDAMYWYRQDPGQGLRLIYYSQIVNDFQKGDIAEGYSVSREKKESFPLTVTSAQKNPTAFYLCASRRDSGGYEQYFGPGTRLTVT.

The chain joins TRBV7-2 to TRBJ2-7, with D perhaps TRBD1 (6 bases). CDR1 is SGHTA, CDR2 FQGNSA, per germline. This CDR3 region has 16 residues. Trimming shortened V by 7 bases and J by 0 bases, and 19 bases separated the two germline ends. Written as DNA, the CDR3 is TGTGCCAGCATCCCCCCTGGGGCAGGGGCCTCCTACGAGCAGTACTTC. Translation gives CASIPPGAGASYEQYF.

The chain combines TRBV11-2 with TRBJ2-3; D possibly corresponds to TRBD2 (5 bases). V dropped 1 base and J dropped 2 bases, with 7 bases sitting between them. The CDR3 extends over 14 amino acids. The germline CDR1 and CDR2 sequences are SGHAT and FQNNGV. The chain's CDR3 is CASSLVGDTDTQYF. CDR3 nucleotides: TGTGCCAGCAGCTTAGTCGGGGACACAGATACGCAGTATTTT.

This sequence joins TRBV28 and TRBJ2-3; no clear D gene. The CDR3 consists of 12 residues. The V end lost 2 bases, the J end lost 7 bases, and 7 bases lay between the germline ends. The germline V gene has CDR1 MDHEN and CDR2 SYDVKM. CDR3 region: CASSLNFNTQYF. CDR3 nucleotides: TGTGCCAGCAGTTTAAACTTCAATACGCAGTATTTT. The entire variable domain, with the rest obtained from reference TRBV28 and TRBJ2-3, is as follows: DVKVTQSSRYLVKRTGEKVFLECVQDMDHENMFWYRQDPGLGLRLIYFSYDVKMKEKGDIPEGYSVSREKKERFSLILESASTNQTSMYLCASSLNFNTQYFGPGTRLTVL.

This clone has only a few counts. This chain links TRBV7-8 with TRBJ1-2; 7 bases match TRBD1. Trimming took 5 bases from V and 6 from J; bases not matched to a gene: 9. The germline V gene has CDR1 SGHVS and CDR2 FQNEAQ. This CDR3 comprises 14 residues. CDR3 residues: CASSRSQGMDGYTF. CDR3 in DNA: TGTGCCAGCAGCCGATCACAGGGGATGGATGGCTACACCTTC. Based on the CDR3 plus reference TRBV7-8 and TRBJ1-2, the full variable domain is GAGVSQSPRYKVAKRGQDVALRCDPISGHVSLFWYQQALGQGPEFLTYFQNEAQLDKSGLPSDRFFAERPEGSVSTLKIQRTQQEDSAVYLCASSRSQGMDGYTFGSGTRLTVV.

This clone is a singleton in its sample. The rearrangement joins TRBV5-1 to TRBJ2-1; 11 bases fit TRBD2. The CDR3 is 16 amino acids. The germline V gene has CDR1 SGHRS and CDR2 YFSETQ. The V segment lost 0 bases and the J segment 3 bases; nucleotides outside the gene matches: 2. In nucleotides, the CDR3 is TGCGCCAGCAGCTTGGCCCTAGCGGGGGGCTACAATGAGCAGTTCTTC. As protein: CASSLALAGGYNEQFF.

The chain is built from TRBV5-1 and TRBJ2-7; TRBD1 agrees at 9 bases. Trimming cost V 6 bases and J 0 bases; bases outside gene matches: 10. CDR3 length: 16 amino acids. Germline V gives CDR1 SGHRS, CDR2 YFSETQ. In DNA, the CDR3 is TGCGCCAGCACTGGCAAGACAGGGGGACGCTCCTACGAGCAGTACTTC. It yields the protein CASTGKTGGRSYEQYF.

This chain connects TRBV5-1 to TRBJ2-7; tentatively, D is TRBD1 (5 bases). V lost 0 bases and J 3 bases, leaving 10 bases between the germline ends. Germline V gene sequence: CDR1 SGHRS, CDR2 YFSETQ. CDR3 length equals 14 residues. The CDR3 region has the DNA TGCGCCAGCAGCTTGGACAGGAATTTCTACGAGCAGTACTTC. Its protein product is CASSLDRNFYEQYF.

This clone showed up just once. V is TRBV5-1 and J is TRBJ2-5, with 15 bases identical to TRBD2. The junction had 1 base not matched to a gene; V was cut back by 3 bases and J by 1 base. Per the germline V gene, CDR1 is SGHRS and CDR2 is YFSETQ. The CDR3 extends over 16 amino acids. CDR3 sequence (DNA): TGCGCCAGCAGCTGGGGACTAGCGGGAGGCCAAGAGACCCAGTACTTC. Amino acids: CASSWGLAGGQETQYF. Based on the CDR3 plus reference TRBV5-1 and TRBJ2-5, the full variable domain is KAGVTQTPRYLIKTRGQQVTLSCSPISGHRSVSWYQQTPGQGLQFLFEYFSETQRNKGNFPGRFSGRQFSNSRSEMNVSTLELGDSALYLCASSWGLAGGQETQYFGPGTRLLVL.

V usage is TRBV7-2 and J usage is TRBJ2-1, with D possibly being TRBD2 (5 bases). The CDR3 is made up of 15 amino acids. Germline V gene data show CDR1 as SGHTA and CDR2 as FQGNSA. The V end lost 1 base, the J end lost 11 bases, and 18 bases lay between the germline ends. Here the CDR3 DNA reads TGTGCCAGCAGCTTAGAGGCGGGTCCCTCCCTCAAGCAGTTCTTC. As protein: CASSLEAGPSLKQFF.

V usage is TRBV2 and J usage is TRBJ2-4; TRBD2 is a possible D gene (7 bases). Germline lookup yields CDR1 SNHLY and CDR2 FYNNEI. V dropped 6 bases and J dropped 0 bases, with 12 bases sitting between them. This CDR3 has 15 residues. The CDR3 DNA is TGTGCCAGCAGCCCCGGGGGGCTAGCCAAAAACATTCAGTACTTC. Its translation: CASSPGGLAKNIQYF.

The chain employs TRBV5-1 and TRBJ2-5; D unresolved. This CDR3 spans 15 amino acids. Deletions cut 1 base from V and 5 bases from J, with 15 bases between. From germline, CDR1 is SGHRS and CDR2 YFSETQ. In DNA, the CDR3 is TGCGCCAGCAGCTTGTCGCCAGGCCTAACGGAGACCCAGTACTTC. Amino acid sequence: CASSLSPGLTETQYF.

The chain has TRBV7-9 and TRBJ1-4; D is ambiguous. V lost 7 bases to trimming and J lost 8 bases, with 14 bases between them. Germline assignment: CDR1 SEHNR and CDR2 FQNEAQ (reference sequence). The CDR3 extends over 13 amino acids. CDR3 nucleotide sequence: TGTGCCAGCACGTCGGGTAGGAGGGAAAAACTGTTTTTT. Translation gives CASTSGRREKLFF.

V gene TRBV28 combines with J gene TRBJ2-4; tentatively, D is TRBD2 (5 bases). The length of the CDR3 is 16 residues. CDR1 MDHEN and CDR2 SYDVKM come from the germline V gene. The ends were cut back, 6 bases at V and 1 base at J, with 16 bases in the middle. The CDR3 sequence is CASSYQLGFAKNIQYF. The CDR3 DNA is TGTGCCAGCAGCTACCAACTAGGGTTTGCCAAAAACATTCAGTACTTC.

The rearrangement uses TRBV5-5 and TRBJ2-7, with no clear D. V was pared by 1 base and J by 7 bases, with 12 bases between. The CDR3 length is 13 residues. Looked up from germline, CDR1 is SGHKS and CDR2 is YYEKEE (reference sequence). CDR3 in amino acids: CASSLIGSREQYF. The CDR3 DNA reads as TGTGCCAGCAGCTTGATTGGTAGCCGGGAGCAGTACTTC.

The rearrangement uses TRBV2 and TRBJ2-2; D ambiguous. V was cut by 6 bases and J by 5 bases, with 7 bases left in between. This CDR3 has 12 residues. Germline lookup yields CDR1 SNHLY and CDR2 FYNNEI. CDR3 sequence reads: CASSGDTGELFF. The CDR3 nucleotides are TGTGCCAGCAGCGGTGATACCGGGGAGCTGTTTTTT.

This chain connects TRBV25-1 to TRBJ1-2, with 8 positions matching TRBD1. V dropped 7 bases and J dropped 4; count of bases not matched to a gene: 8. The CDR3 extends over 14 amino acids. Germline values: CDR1 MGHDK, CDR2 SYGVNS. CDR3 residues: CASTGTGFSYGYTF. CDR3 sequence (DNA): TGTGCCAGCACCGGGACAGGATTTAGCTATGGCTACACCTTC.

V usage is TRBV5-6 and J usage is TRBJ2-5, with D possibly TRBD1 on 5 matching bases. Germline assignment: CDR1 SGHDT and CDR2 YYEEEE. Between the trimmed V and J ends, which lost 1 base and 4 bases, there was a span of 11 bases. CDR3 size: 14 residues. The CDR3 is CASSLSGNGETQYF. The CDR3 bases are TGTGCCAGCAGCTTGTCAGGGAACGGAGAGACCCAGTACTTC.

The chain combines TRBV5-1 with TRBJ2-3, with no clear D. The CDR3 has 12 amino acids. Per germline, CDR1 SGHRS and CDR2 YFSETQ. The V and J ends lost 5 bases and 3 bases respectively, with 7 bases between them. The CDR3 coding sequence is TGCGCCAGCAGTCCAAATACAGATACGCAGTATTTT. Amino acid sequence: CASSPNTDTQYF.

The rearrangement links TRBV29-1 to TRBJ2-1, with D perhaps TRBD1 (8 bases). The CDR3 has 14 residues. The V gene lost 4 bases and the J gene lost 12 bases, with 22 bases spanning the gap. Germline CDR1 reads SQVTM; CDR2 reads ANQGSEA. The DNA for the CDR3 is TGCAGCGTTGCAGGGGGCGCGGGAGCAAGCCTGCAGTTCTTC. Translated: CSVAGGAGASLQFF.

The chain's CDR3 is CASNWGGRGEQFF. The DNA for the CDR3 is TGTGCCAGCAACTGGGGGGGCCGGGGTGAGCAGTTCTTC. The J gene is TRBJ2-1, the V gene TRBV6-1, with TRBD2 as a possible D gene (7 bases). Trimming removed 7 bases from V and 9 bases from J, with 16 bases in between. The CDR3 spans 13 residues. Per the germline V gene, CDR1 is MNHNS and CDR2 is SASEGT.

V usage is TRBV4-3 and J usage is TRBJ2-1; 12 nucleotides align to TRBD2. The germline gives CDR1 LGHNA, CDR2 YSLEER. CDR3 length: 15 residues. V was clipped by 3 bases and J by 8 bases; unmatched bases: 5. In nucleotides, the CDR3 is TGCGCCAGCAGCCAGACTAGCGGGAGCTTCTATGAGCAGTTCTTC. Translation gives CASSQTSGSFYEQFF.

The chain is built from TRBV11-3 and TRBJ1-2; D possibly corresponds to TRBD1 (6 bases). Germline V gene lookup returns CDR1 SGHNT and CDR2 YENEEA. V was shortened by 4 bases and J by 5 bases, with 14 bases between the two germline ends. This CDR3 has 14 residues. The CDR3 coding sequence is TGTGCCAGCAGCTCAAGAGGGGGTTGGTATGGCTACACCTTC. This codes for CASSSRGGWYGYTF.

V usage is TRBV7-2 and J usage is TRBJ1-5, with TRBD1 identical over 10 bases. The CDR3 length is 15 residues. V shed 6 bases and J 6 bases; nucleotides not matched to a gene: 8. Germline V gene data show CDR1 as SGHTA and CDR2 as FQGNSA. This chain's CDR3 is CASRETGGSAQPQHF. CDR3 in DNA: TGTGCCAGCAGGGAGACAGGGGGCTCGGCTCAGCCCCAGCATTTT.

The V call is TRBV5-4, the J call TRBJ2-5, with D maybe TRBD1 (6 bases). The CDR3 runs 16 residues. CDR1 and CDR2 (germline): SGHNT, YYREEE (reference sequence). Trimming took off 2 bases at V and 5 bases at J, with 19 bases between the two ends. The CDR3 loop reads CASSFPGRGLGETQYF. CDR3 DNA sequence: TGTGCCAGCAGCTTCCCCGGCAGGGGTTTAGGGGAGACCCAGTACTTC.

The J gene is TRBJ1-2, the V gene TRBV9; D remains unclear. Germline loops: CDR1 SGDLS, CDR2 YYNGEE. Trimming took 5 bases from V and 4 from J, leaving 12 bases between them. This CDR3 is built from 13 residues. In DNA form, the CDR3 reads TGTGCCAGCAGTGGGGTCAGCGGCTATGGCTACACCTTC. This translates into CASSGVSGYGYTF.

The rearrangement links TRBV30 to TRBJ1-5; D gene ambiguous. CDR1 is GTSNPN, CDR2 SVGIG, per germline (reference sequence). With 0 bases removed from V and 0 bases from J, the gap between germline ends came to 12 bases. This CDR3 is 16 amino acids long. CDR3 sequence (DNA): TGTGCCTGGAGTGTTAAGAGACACACTAGCAATCAGCCCCAGCATTTT. Translating gives CAWSVKRHTSNQPQHF.